These 22 T cell receptor beta chains were all obtained from the same sample, sequenced in a study of Graves' ophthalmopathy and Graves' hyperthyroidism (dated by TCRdb to 2016 to 2018). Sequencing used an Illumina HiSeq 2000. For repertoire sequencing, TCR beta CDR3 regions were amplified from RNA transcripts. The first round of RT-PCR was done with HTBI primers and the Qiagen OneStep RT-PCR kit, and was followed by a second round of multiplex PCR, then size selection and purification. TCRdb handled the public reads itself, with Q25 trimming in fastp and clone calling in MiXCR, and kept productive beta chains. Entries that share a CDR3 protein sequence are merged under the most common genes and DNA. This sample is represented by about 740,000 distinct CDR3 sequences; roughly 40% of them were singletons. Approximately 46% of the sample belongs to the ten largest clones. The sequencing input was peripheral blood. These receptors were obtained from an adult man with Graves' ophthalmopathy.

This clonotype was observed many times. V gene TRBV10-2 combines with J gene TRBJ2-7; D may be TRBD1 (6 bases). The CDR3 is 13 amino acids. Trimming took 8 bases from V and 5 from J, leaving 16 bases between them. From germline, CDR1 is WSHSY and CDR2 SAAADI. The CDR3 bases are TGCGCCAGCCAAGAAGGGGGTCTGCACGAGCAGTACTTC. Residues: CASQEGGLHEQYF.

Regarding this clonotype: One end of the junction varies from germline; a read error may be responsible. This chain joins TRBV15 and TRBJ1-2; no clear D. The germline V gene has CDR1 LNHNV and CDR2 YYDKDF (reference sequence). This CDR3 comprises 15 residues. The CDR3 DNA is TGTGCCACCGGCAGAGATAAGGTCCATAACTATGGCCACACCTTC. It translates to CATGRDKVHNYGHTF.

Only a few counts were recorded for this clonotype. This rearrangement joins TRBV6-6 to TRBJ2-7; no reliable D call. The CDR3 runs to 13 residues. CDR1 is MNHNY and CDR2 is SVGAGI in the germline V gene (reference sequence). V lost 1 base, J lost 5 bases, and 9 bases lay in between. The CDR3 sequence is CASSYFHTNEQYF. The DNA of the CDR3 is TGTGCCAGCAGTTACTTCCACACCAACGAGCAGTACTTC.

This clonotype was observed at least ten times. This rearrangement joins TRBV2 to TRBJ1-4; no clear D. The CDR3 sequence is 11 residues long. V was cut by 5 bases and J by 7 bases, with 5 bases left in between. The germline gives CDR1 SNHLY, CDR2 FYNNEI. CDR3 nucleotide sequence: TGTGCCAGCAGTTCTAGTGAAAAACTGTTTTTT. Its translation is CASSSSEKLFF. Complete variable domain (other parts from reference TRBV2 and TRBJ1-4): EPEVTQTPSHQVTQMGQEVILRCVPISNHLYFYWYRQILGQKVEFLVSFYNNEISEKSEIFDDQFSVERPDGSNFTLKIRSTKLEDSAMYFCASSSSEKLFFGSGTQLSVL.

This chain uses TRBV2 with TRBJ1-1, with TRBD1 as a possible D gene (5 bases). The ends were cut back, 2 bases at V and 7 bases at J, with 17 bases in the middle. Germline CDR1 is SNHLY and CDR2 is FYNNEI. The CDR3 extends over 15 amino acids. The CDR3 region has the DNA TGTGCCAGCAGTGAATGGGGGGAAGGAGCTAATGAAGCTTTCTTT. Translation: CASSEWGEGANEAFF. The full variable domain, its missing parts supplied by reference TRBV2 and TRBJ1-1, is EPEVTQTPSHQVTQMGQEVILRCVPISNHLYFYWYRQILGQKVEFLVSFYNNEISEKSEIFDDQFSVERPDGSNFTLKIRSTKLEDSAMYFCASSEWGEGANEAFFGQGTRLTVV.

V is TRBV7-9 and J is TRBJ1-4; D not certain. V was shortened by 6 bases and J by 7 bases, with 15 bases between the two germline ends. Germline V gene data show CDR1 as SEHNR and CDR2 as FQNEAQ (reference sequence). This CDR3 has 14 residues. CDR3: CASRALGFSEKLFF. The CDR3 DNA is TGTGCCAGCAGGGCTCTAGGGTTTAGTGAAAAACTGTTTTTT.

V is TRBV7-9 and J is TRBJ1-4, with D perhaps matching TRBD1 (6 bases). V lost 2 bases to trimming and J lost 7 bases, with 14 bases between them. The CDR3 length is 15 residues. The germline gives CDR1 SEHNR, CDR2 FQNEAQ (reference sequence). CDR3 in amino acids: CASSLLAGGGEKLFF. The CDR3 DNA reads TGTGCCAGCAGCTTACTCGCGGGAGGGGGTGAAAAACTGTTTTTT.

The chain has TRBV19 and TRBJ1-3; no definite D call. CDR3 length: 12 residues. V shed 3 bases and J shed 6 bases, with 6 bases lying between them. Germline CDR1 is LNHDA and CDR2 is SQIVND (reference sequence). CDR3 region: CASSISENTIYF. In nucleotides, the CDR3 is TGTGCCAGTAGTATCTCCGAAAACACCATATATTTT.

The rearrangement joins TRBV7-9 to TRBJ2-5; D gene unclear. Germline assignment: CDR1 SEHNR and CDR2 FQNEAQ (reference sequence). Trimming left V 8 bases short and J 4 bases short, with 14 bases between. The CDR3 totals 13 residues. The CDR3, as DNA: TGTGCCAGCTCACCACGGGCGCGAGAGACCCAGTACTTC. It yields the protein CASSPRARETQYF.

The CDR3 region has the DNA TGCAGCGTTGCCACAGGGTTACATCAGCCCCAGCATTTT. Protein sequence: CSVATGLHQPQHF. The chain has TRBV29-1 and TRBJ1-5, with D perhaps TRBD1 (6 bases). The CDR3 sequence is 13 residues long. The germline V gene has CDR1 SQVTM and CDR2 ANQGSEA. Trimming left V 4 bases short and J 5 bases short, with 12 bases between.

This clonotype was detected a few times. The CDR3 is CATRGGWASGYTF. The CDR3 region has the DNA TGTGCCACTAGAGGGGGATGGGCGAGTGGCTACACCTTC. This chain links TRBV7-3 with TRBJ1-2; TRBD1 might be the D (6 bases). The CDR3 is made up of 13 amino acids. CDR1 is SGHTA and CDR2 is FQGTGA in the germline V gene. The V and J ends lost 10 bases and 7 bases respectively, with 19 bases between them.

The chain is built from TRBV7-8 and TRBJ1-1; possibly TRBD1 for D (5 bases). V shed 10 bases and J shed 0 bases, with 15 bases lying between them. The germline gives CDR1 SGHVS, CDR2 FQNEAQ. The CDR3 is 14 amino acids. CDR3: CATTRTPMNTEAFF. The CDR3 DNA reads TGTGCCACAACCCGGACACCCATGAACACTGAAGCTTTCTTT.

The chain recombines TRBV5-4 with TRBJ2-5; maybe TRBD2 (7 bases). V was cut by 5 bases and J by 5 bases, with 16 bases left in between. Germline values: CDR1 SGHNT, CDR2 YYREEE (reference sequence). The CDR3 consists of 14 residues. The DNA for the CDR3 is TGTGCCAGCAGTACGAGGGGGGGCGGGGAGACCCAGTACTTC. Protein sequence: CASSTRGGGETQYF. The entire variable domain, with the rest obtained from reference TRBV5-4 and TRBJ2-5, is as follows: ETGVTQSPTHLIKTRGQQVTLRCSSQSGHNTVSWYQQALGQGPQFIFQYYREEENGRGNFPPRFSGLQFPNYSSELNVNALELDDSALYLCASSTRGGGETQYFGPGTRLLVL.

As DNA, the CDR3 is TGTGCCAGTGCCTCACATGAGGATGGCTACACCTTC. Translation gives CASASHEDGYTF. The J gene is TRBJ1-2, the V gene TRBV19; D uncertain. CDR3 length: 12 residues. Trimming cost V 8 bases and J 6 bases, with 13 bases left between them. The germline CDR1 and CDR2 sequences are LNHDA and SQIVND (reference sequence). Supplemented by reference TRBV19 and TRBJ1-2, the full variable domain reads DGGITQSPKYLFRKEGQNVTLSCEQNLNHDAMYWYRQDPGQGLRLIYYSQIVNDFQKGDIAEGYSVSREKKESFPLTVTSAQKNPTAFYLCASASHEDGYTFGSGTRLTVV.

This rearrangement joins TRBV19 to TRBJ1-2; no clear D. CDR1 LNHDA and CDR2 SQIVND come from the germline V gene (reference sequence). V gave up 9 bases and J gave up 3 bases, with 23 bases separating them. The CDR3 consists of 16 residues. Here the CDR3 reads CASSLRGSGFDYGYTF. CDR3 sequence (DNA): TGTGCCAGCAGCCTAAGAGGTTCGGGGTTTGACTATGGCTACACCTTC.

The genes are TRBV6-1 and TRBJ2-7, with D perhaps TRBD1 (6 bases). The CDR3 is 14 residues long. Germline values: CDR1 MNHNS, CDR2 SASEGT. V dropped 2 bases and J dropped 5 bases, with 13 bases sitting between them. The CDR3 DNA reads TGTGCCAGCAGTGAATTTCACAGGGATCACGAGCAGTACTTC. Its translation is CASSEFHRDHEQYF.

CDR3 loop: CSAIRTGGTNQPQHF. The CDR3 DNA sequence: TGCAGTGCGATAAGGACAGGGGGCACGAATCAGCCCCAGCATTTT. The rearrangement uses TRBV20-1 and TRBJ1-5, with 11 positions matching TRBD1. The CDR3 sequence is 15 residues long. Germline CDR1 and CDR2: DFQATT and SNEGSKA (reference sequence). Trimming removed 6 bases from V and 4 bases from J; junction bases left unmatched: 8.

This clonotype has a count of ten or more. This chain joins TRBV19 and TRBJ1-5, with 9 bases that match TRBD1. The germline gives CDR1 LNHDA, CDR2 SQIVND (reference sequence). Trimming at V came to 9 bases and at J to 4 bases, leaving 10 bases not matched to a gene. The CDR3 covers 15 residues. The CDR3 coding sequence is TGTGCCAGCGCGGGGACAGGGATGTCGAATCAGCCCCAGCATTTT. It is translated as CASAGTGMSNQPQHF.

This clonotype turned up a few times. The V and J genes are TRBV11-2 and TRBJ1-1; 7 positions agree with TRBD1. V lost 2 bases, J lost 2 bases, and 5 bases stayed unmatched. Germline V gene sequence: CDR1 SGHAT, CDR2 FQNNGV. This CDR3 is 15 amino acids long. CDR3 coding DNA: TGTGCCAGCAGCTTACCACAGGGGATAAACACTGAAGCTTTCTTT. This gives the protein CASSLPQGINTEAFF.

This clonotype was seen a handful of times. Germline and junction disagree at one end, which may indicate a read error. J is TRBJ2-7 and V is TRBV7-8, with a weak D call TRBD2 (7 bases). The CDR3 covers 18 residues. Germline loops: CDR1 SGHVS, CDR2 FQNEAQ. CDR3 bases: TGCGCCAGCAGCCAAGATATGCCCGGTGGGGGGGGGCACTACGAGCAGTACTTC. It translates to CASSQDMPGGGGHYEQYF.

V and J are TRBV25-1 and TRBJ2-7; weak D call: TRBD2 (5 bases). Germline assignment: CDR1 MGHDK and CDR2 SYGVNS. The CDR3 is made up of 14 amino acids. Deletions cut 3 bases from V and 3 bases from J, with 12 bases between. The CDR3 is CASSDSAGDYEQYF. The CDR3, as DNA: TGTGCCAGCAGTGATAGTGCCGGGGACTACGAGCAGTACTTC.

V and J are TRBV2 and TRBJ2-7, with D perhaps matching TRBD1 (5 bases). The CDR3 is made up of 15 amino acids. Trimming took 6 bases from V and 0 from J, leaving 15 bases between them. Germline V gives CDR1 SNHLY, CDR2 FYNNEI. The CDR3 loop is CASRSPKGRSYEQYF. CDR3 bases: TGTGCCAGCAGATCCCCTAAGGGGCGCTCCTACGAGCAGTACTTC.